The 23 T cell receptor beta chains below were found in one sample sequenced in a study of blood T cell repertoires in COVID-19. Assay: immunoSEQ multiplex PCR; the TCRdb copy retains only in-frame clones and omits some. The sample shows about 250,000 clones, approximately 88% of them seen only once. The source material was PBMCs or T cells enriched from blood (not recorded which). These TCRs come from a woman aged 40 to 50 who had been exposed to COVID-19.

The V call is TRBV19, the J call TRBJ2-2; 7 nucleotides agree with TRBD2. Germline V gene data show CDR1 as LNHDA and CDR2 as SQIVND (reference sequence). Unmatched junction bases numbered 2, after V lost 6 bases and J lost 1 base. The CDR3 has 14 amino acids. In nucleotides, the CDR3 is TGTGCCAGTAGAACGGGGGGGAACACCGGGGAGCTGTTTTTT. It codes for CASRTGGNTGELFF.

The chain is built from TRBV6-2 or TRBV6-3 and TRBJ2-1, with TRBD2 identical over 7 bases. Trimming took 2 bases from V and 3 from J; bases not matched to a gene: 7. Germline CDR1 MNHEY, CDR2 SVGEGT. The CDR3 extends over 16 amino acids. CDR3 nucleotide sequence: TGTGCCAGCAGTTACGGGCGCGGGGGATTCTACAATGAGCAGTTCTTC. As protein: CASSYGRGGFYNEQFF.

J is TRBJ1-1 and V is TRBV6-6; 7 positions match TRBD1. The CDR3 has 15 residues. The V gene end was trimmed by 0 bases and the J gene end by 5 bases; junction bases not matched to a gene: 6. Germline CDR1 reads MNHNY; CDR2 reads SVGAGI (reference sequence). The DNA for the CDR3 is TGTGCCAGCAGTTACTCGACAGGGCTTCGAACTGAAGCTTTCTTT. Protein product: CASSYSTGLRTEAFF.

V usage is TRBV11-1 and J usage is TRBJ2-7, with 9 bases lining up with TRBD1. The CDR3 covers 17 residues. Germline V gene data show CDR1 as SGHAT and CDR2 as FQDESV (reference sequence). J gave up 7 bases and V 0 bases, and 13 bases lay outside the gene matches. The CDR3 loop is CASSLARSGTGLGEQYF. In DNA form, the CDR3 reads TGTGCCAGCAGCTTAGCACGCTCCGGGACAGGGCTCGGGGAGCAGTACTTC.

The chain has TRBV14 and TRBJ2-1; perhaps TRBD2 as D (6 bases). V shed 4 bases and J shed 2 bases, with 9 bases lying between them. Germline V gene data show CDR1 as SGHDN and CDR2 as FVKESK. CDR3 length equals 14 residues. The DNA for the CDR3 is TGTGCCAGCAGCCCCAGCGGGCCCTACAATGAGCAGTTCTTC. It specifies CASSPSGPYNEQFF.

The CDR3 is CASSLPGQGQIGEQFF. The CDR3 DNA is TGTGCCAGCAGTTTGCCCGGACAGGGACAGATAGGTGAGCAGTTCTTC. V gene TRBV27 combines with J gene TRBJ2-1, with 8 nucleotides matching TRBD1. Per germline, CDR1 MNHEY and CDR2 SMNVEV (reference sequence). J lost 9 bases, V lost 3 bases, and 13 bases had no gene match. The CDR3 length is 16 residues.

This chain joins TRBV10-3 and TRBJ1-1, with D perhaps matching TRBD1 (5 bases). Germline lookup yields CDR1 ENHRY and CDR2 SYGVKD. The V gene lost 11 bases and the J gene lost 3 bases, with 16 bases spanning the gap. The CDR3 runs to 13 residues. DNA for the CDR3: TGTGCCCGGAGGGAGGGGCGCGACACTGAAGCTTTCTTT. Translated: CARREGRDTEAFF.

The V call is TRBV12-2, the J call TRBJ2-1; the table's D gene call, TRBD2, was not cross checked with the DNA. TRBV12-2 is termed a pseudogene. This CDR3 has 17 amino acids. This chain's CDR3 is CASRPPPSAGRYNEQFF. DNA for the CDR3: TGTGCAAGTCGCCCCCCTCCATCGGCGGGACGCTACAATGAGCAGTTCTTC.

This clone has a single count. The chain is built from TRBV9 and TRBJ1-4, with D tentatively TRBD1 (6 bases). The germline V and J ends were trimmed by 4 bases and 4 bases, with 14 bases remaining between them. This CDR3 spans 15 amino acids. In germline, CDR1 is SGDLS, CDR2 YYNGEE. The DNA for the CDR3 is TGTGCCAGCAGCTCCCAAGGGGGATTTAATGAAAAACTGTTTTTT. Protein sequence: CASSSQGGFNEKLFF.

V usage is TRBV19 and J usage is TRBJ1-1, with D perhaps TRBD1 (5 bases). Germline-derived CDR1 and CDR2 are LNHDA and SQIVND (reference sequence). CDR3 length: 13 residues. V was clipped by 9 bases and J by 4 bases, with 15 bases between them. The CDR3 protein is CASSFGGSTEAFF. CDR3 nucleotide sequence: TGTGCCAGCTCCTTTGGGGGGTCCACTGAAGCTTTCTTT.

CDR3: CASSPAVASTGELFF. The DNA for the CDR3 is TGTGCCAGCAGCCCGGCCGTAGCCAGCACCGGGGAGCTGTTTTTT. The chain couples TRBV3-1 (or the pseudogene TRBV3-2) to TRBJ2-2; D gene uncertain. The CDR3 spans 15 residues. V shed 4 bases and J shed 4 bases, with 13 bases lying between them. Germline loops: CDR1 LGHDT, CDR2 YNNKEL (reference sequence).

The CDR3 DNA is TGTGCCAGCAGCATCGGAGGGACCGGGGAGCTGTTTTTT. Its translation is CASSIGGTGELFF. V gene TRBV21-1 combines with J gene TRBJ2-2; the D call in the table, TRBD2, was not verified against the DNA. TRBV21-1 constitutes a pseudogene. The CDR3 is 13 residues long.

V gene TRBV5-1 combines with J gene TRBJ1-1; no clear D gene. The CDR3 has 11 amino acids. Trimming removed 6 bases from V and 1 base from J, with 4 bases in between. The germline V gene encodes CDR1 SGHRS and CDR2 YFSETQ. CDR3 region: CASTGNTEAFF. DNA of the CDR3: TGCGCCAGCACAGGGAACACTGAAGCTTTCTTT.

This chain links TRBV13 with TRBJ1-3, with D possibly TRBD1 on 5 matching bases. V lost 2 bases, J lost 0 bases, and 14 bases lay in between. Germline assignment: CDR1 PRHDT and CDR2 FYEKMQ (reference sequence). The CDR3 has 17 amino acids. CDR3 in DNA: TGTGCCAGCAGCTTAACCCGACAGAGAAGCTCTGGAAACACCATATATTTT. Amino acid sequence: CASSLTRQRSSGNTIYF.

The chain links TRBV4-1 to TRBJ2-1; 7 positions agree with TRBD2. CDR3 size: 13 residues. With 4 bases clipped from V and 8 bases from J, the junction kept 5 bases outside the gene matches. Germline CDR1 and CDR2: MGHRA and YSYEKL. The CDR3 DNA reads TGCGCCAGCAGCCCGCGGGGAGGGGATGAGCAGTTCTTC. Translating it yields CASSPRGGDEQFF.

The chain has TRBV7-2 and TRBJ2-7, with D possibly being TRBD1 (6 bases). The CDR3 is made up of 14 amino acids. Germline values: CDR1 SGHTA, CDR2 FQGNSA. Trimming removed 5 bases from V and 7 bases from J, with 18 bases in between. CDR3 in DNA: TGTGCCAGCAGCCTACCAGGACAGCGAGTGGAGCAGTACTTC. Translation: CASSLPGQRVEQYF.

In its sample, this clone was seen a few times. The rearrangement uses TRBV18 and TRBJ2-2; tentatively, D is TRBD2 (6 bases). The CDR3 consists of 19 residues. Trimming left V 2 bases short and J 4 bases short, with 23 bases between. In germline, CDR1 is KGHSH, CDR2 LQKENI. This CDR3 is CASSPNMLSLLGGTGELFF. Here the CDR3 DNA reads TGTGCCAGCTCACCAAATATGTTAAGCCTTCTCGGGGGCACCGGGGAGCTGTTTTTT.

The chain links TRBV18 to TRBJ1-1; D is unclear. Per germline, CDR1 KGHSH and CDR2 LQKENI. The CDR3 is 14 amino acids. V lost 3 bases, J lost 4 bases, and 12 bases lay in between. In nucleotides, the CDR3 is TGTGCCAGCTCACCTGGGCAGGTTCCCACTGAAGCTTTCTTT. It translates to CASSPGQVPTEAFF.

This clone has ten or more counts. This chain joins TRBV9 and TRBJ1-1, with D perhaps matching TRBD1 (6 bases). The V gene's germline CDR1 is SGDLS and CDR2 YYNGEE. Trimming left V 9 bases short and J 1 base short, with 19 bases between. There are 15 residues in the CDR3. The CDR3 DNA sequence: TGTGCCAAACGTCACAACAGGGCTAAGAACACTGAAGCTTTCTTT. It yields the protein CAKRHNRAKNTEAFF.

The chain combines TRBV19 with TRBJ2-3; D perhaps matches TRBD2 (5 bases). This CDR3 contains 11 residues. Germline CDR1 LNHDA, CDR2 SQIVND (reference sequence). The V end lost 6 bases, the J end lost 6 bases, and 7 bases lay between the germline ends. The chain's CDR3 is CASRTGDTQYF. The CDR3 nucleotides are TGTGCCAGTAGGACGGGGGATACGCAGTATTTT.

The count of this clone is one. The CDR3 spells CASSQDLVGGEQFF. The CDR3 region has the DNA TGCGCCAGCAGCCAAGATCTGGTGGGAGGTGAGCAGTTCTTC. V gene TRBV4-3 combines with J gene TRBJ2-1; D perhaps matches TRBD2 (6 bases). The CDR3 consists of 14 residues. Trimming stripped 0 bases from V and 9 bases from J, with 12 bases between. Per germline, CDR1 LGHNA and CDR2 YSLEER.

CDR3 coding DNA: TGCGCCAGCAGCCAACATAACAGGGATGCGAAATCACCCCTCCACTTT. Protein product: CASSQHNRDAKSPLHF. V usage is TRBV4-1 and J usage is TRBJ1-6; D perhaps matches TRBD1 (6 bases). This CDR3 is built from 16 residues. The V and J ends lost 2 bases and 10 bases respectively, with 18 bases between them. The germline CDR1 and CDR2 sequences are MGHRA and YSYEKL.

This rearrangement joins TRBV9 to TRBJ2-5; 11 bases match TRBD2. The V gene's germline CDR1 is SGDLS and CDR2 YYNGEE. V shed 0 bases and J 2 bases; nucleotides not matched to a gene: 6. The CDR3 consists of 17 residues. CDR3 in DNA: TGTGCCAGCAGCGTAGCTGGGCTAGCGGGGGGTCAAGAGACCCAGTACTTC. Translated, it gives CASSVAGLAGGQETQYF.